Below, 7 T cell receptor beta chains from the same sample are listed, as sequenced in a study of blood T cell repertoires in COVID-19. Data came from immunoSEQ multiplex PCR; TCRdb stores just in-frame clones and leaves some out. The sample lists 150,000 to 200,000 clones, about 88% occurring once. The specimen was peripheral blood. These TCRs come from a man in his 70s with active or convalescent COVID-19.

The J gene is TRBJ2-5, the V gene TRBV6-2 or TRBV6-3, with D possibly matching TRBD1 (5 bases). V lost 4 bases, J lost 13 bases, and 22 bases lay in between. The CDR3 is 14 residues long. CDR1 is MNHEY and CDR2 is SVGEGT in the germline V gene. As DNA, the CDR3 is TGTGCCAGCAGTTTACAACCCCAGACAGAGCAGGGGTACTTC. This translates into CASSLQPQTEQGYF.

This clone turned up a few times. The J gene is TRBJ1-5, the V gene TRBV10-2, with unresolved D. V was cut by 3 bases and J by 3 bases, with 9 bases left in between. The CDR3 length is 14 residues. The germline CDR1 and CDR2 sequences are WSHSY and SAAADI. The CDR3 nucleotides read TGCGCCAGCAGTGACAGGATCCACAATCAGCCCCAGCATTTT. Protein: CASSDRIHNQPQHF.

The chain recombines TRBV27 with TRBJ2-5; 8 bases are shared with TRBD1. Germline assignment: CDR1 MNHEY and CDR2 SMNVEV (reference sequence). The CDR3 is 15 amino acids. Trimming cost V 7 bases and J 3 bases; bases outside gene matches: 10. The CDR3 DNA is TGTGCCAGCATCCCCGGGACAGGCCTAAAAGAGACCCAGTACTTC. It encodes CASIPGTGLKETQYF.

The rearrangement links TRBV21-1 to TRBJ1-5. TRBV21-1 is a known pseudogene. The CDR3 spans 15 residues. The CDR3 spells CASSKTLYSNQPQHF. The DNA for the CDR3 is TGTGCCAGCAGCAAAACTCTCTATAGCAATCAGCCCCAGCATTTT.

This chain links TRBV7-2 with TRBJ2-1; 10 bases map to TRBD2. The V segment lost 3 bases and the J segment 5 bases; nucleotides outside the gene matches: 7. Germline CDR1 reads SGHTA; CDR2 reads FQGNSA. CDR3 length: 16 amino acids. The CDR3 spells CASSFRGLAEHNEQFF. CDR3 sequence (DNA): TGTGCCAGCAGCTTCCGAGGACTAGCGGAACACAATGAGCAGTTCTTC. The full variable domain, in which reference TRBV7-2 and TRBJ2-1 provide the parts outside the CDR3, is GAGVSQSPSNKVTEKGKDVELRCDPISGHTALYWYRQSLGQGLEFLIYFQGNSAPDKSGLPSDRFSAERTGGSVSTLTIQRTQQEDSAVYLCASSFRGLAEHNEQFFGPGTRLTVL.

The V and J genes are TRBV7-8 and TRBJ2-5; 7 bases map to TRBD1. J was trimmed by 2 bases and V by 1 base; bases with no gene match: 7. The germline gives CDR1 SGHVS, CDR2 FQNEAQ. This CDR3 is built from 16 residues. The CDR3 region is CASSLGWTGLQETQYF. DNA of the CDR3: TGTGCCAGCAGCTTAGGATGGACAGGATTACAAGAGACCCAGTACTTC.

On this clone itself: Distinct nucleotide sequences in the sample also encode this CDR3. V gene TRBV24-1 combines with J gene TRBJ1-2, with a possible D match to TRBD1 (5 bases). CDR1 and CDR2 (germline): KGHDR, SFDVKD. The CDR3 is made up of 14 amino acids. V lost 5 bases and J lost 3, with 12 bases in between. The CDR3 DNA is TGTGCCACCAGTGGGAGGGGTCAGGACTATGGCTACACCTTC. This sequence encodes CATSGRGQDYGYTF.